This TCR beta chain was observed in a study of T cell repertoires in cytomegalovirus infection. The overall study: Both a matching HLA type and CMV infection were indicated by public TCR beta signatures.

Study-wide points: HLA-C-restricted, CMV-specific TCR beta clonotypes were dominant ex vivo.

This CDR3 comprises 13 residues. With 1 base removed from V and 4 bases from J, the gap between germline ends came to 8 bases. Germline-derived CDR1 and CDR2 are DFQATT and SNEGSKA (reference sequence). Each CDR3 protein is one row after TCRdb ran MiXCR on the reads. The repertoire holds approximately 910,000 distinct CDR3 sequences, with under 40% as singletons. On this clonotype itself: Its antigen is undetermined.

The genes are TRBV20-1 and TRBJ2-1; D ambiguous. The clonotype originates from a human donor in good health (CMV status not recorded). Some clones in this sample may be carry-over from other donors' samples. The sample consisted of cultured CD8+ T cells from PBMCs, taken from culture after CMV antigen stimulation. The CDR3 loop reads CSARANRYNEQFF. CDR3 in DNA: TGCAGTGCTAGAGCTAACCGTTACAATGAGCAGTTCTTC.